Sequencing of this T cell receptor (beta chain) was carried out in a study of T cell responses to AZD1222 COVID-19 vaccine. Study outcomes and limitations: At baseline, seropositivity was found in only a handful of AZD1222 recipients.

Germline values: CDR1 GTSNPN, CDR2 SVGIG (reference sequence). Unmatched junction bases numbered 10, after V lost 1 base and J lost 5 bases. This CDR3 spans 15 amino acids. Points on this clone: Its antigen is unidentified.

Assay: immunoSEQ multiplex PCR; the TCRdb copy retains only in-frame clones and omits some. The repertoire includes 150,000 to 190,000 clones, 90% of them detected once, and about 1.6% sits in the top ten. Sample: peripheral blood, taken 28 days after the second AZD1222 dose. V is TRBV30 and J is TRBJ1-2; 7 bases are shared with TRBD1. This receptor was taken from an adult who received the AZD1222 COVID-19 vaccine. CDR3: CAWSDGQGGAYGYTF. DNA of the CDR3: TGTGCCTGGAGTGACGGTCAGGGGGGAGCGTATGGCTACACCTTC.